These 31 T cell receptor beta chains were sequenced from one sample in a study of a mutant IDH1 vaccine in newly diagnosed glioma. Sequencing used immunoSEQ multiplex PCR; TCRdb keeps in-frame clones, though not all of them. The sample consists of around 31,000 clones, 90% of them appearing once. Their recognized antigens are unknown. Time point defined: week 11, during vaccination. Every vaccination contained 300 ug of the mutant IDH1 20-mer peptide and was paired with topical imiquimod. The specimen comprised PBMCs, sampled from a glioma patient whose treatment included an IDH1 peptide vaccine. All receptors derive from a young man with glioma.

This clone was seen a handful of times. The chain has TRBV7-9 and TRBJ1-1; D is unclear. Germline CDR1 and CDR2: SEHNR and FQNEAQ (reference sequence). V was trimmed by 1 base and J by 1 base, leaving 4 bases between them. CDR3 length: 13 amino acids. CDR3 sequence (DNA): TGTGCCAGCAGCTTAGGAGAGAACACTGAAGCTTTCTTT. Amino acid sequence: CASSLGENTEAFF.

This chain uses TRBV5-6 with TRBJ2-7, with D possibly being TRBD2 (6 bases). V was trimmed by 4 bases and J by 3 bases, leaving 11 bases between them. The V gene's germline CDR1 is SGHDT and CDR2 YYEEEE. The CDR3 runs to 13 residues. CDR3 residues: CASSPGRGYEQYF. Here the CDR3 DNA reads TGTGCCAGCAGCCCCGGGCGGGGCTACGAGCAGTACTTC.

The chain recombines TRBV4-1 with TRBJ2-5, with 11 bases aligning to TRBD2. CDR3 length: 15 amino acids. CDR1 is MGHRA, CDR2 YSYEKL, per germline. V dropped 1 base and J dropped 2; count of bases not matched to a gene: 0. DNA for the CDR3: TGCGCCAGCAGCCAAGGACTAGCGGGGCAAGAGACCCAGTACTTC. Its protein is CASSQGLAGQETQYF.

The gene calls are TRBV4-3 and TRBJ2-7; 12 positions agree with TRBD2. Germline CDR1 LGHNA, CDR2 YSLEER. V was pared by 8 bases and J by 2 bases, with 10 bases of the junction left unmatched. The CDR3 length is 16 residues. The CDR3 coding sequence is TGCGCCAGCTCCCCCACCCGGACTAGCGGGGCCTACGAGCAGTACTTC. It translates to CASSPTRTSGAYEQYF.

This sequence joins TRBV6-5 and TRBJ1-3, with D uncertain. The germline V gene encodes CDR1 MNHEY and CDR2 SVGAGI. The CDR3 extends over 11 amino acids. V shed 6 bases and J shed 2 bases, with 2 bases lying between them. In nucleotides, the CDR3 is TGTGCCAGCAGCGCTGGAAACACCATATATTTT. Its translation: CASSAGNTIYF.

V gene TRBV11-2 combines with J gene TRBJ2-2; tentatively, D is TRBD2 (5 bases). The ends were cut back, 0 bases at V and 0 bases at J, with 8 bases in the middle. Germline CDR1 SGHAT, CDR2 FQNNGV. The CDR3 extends over 16 amino acids. The CDR3 spells CASSLDPGTNTGELFF. In nucleotides, the CDR3 is TGTGCCAGCAGCTTAGATCCGGGAACGAACACCGGGGAGCTGTTTTTT.

The V call is TRBV6-5, the J call TRBJ1-2; a weak D match, TRBD1 (6 bases). V lost 2 bases to trimming and J lost 7 bases, with 8 bases between them. This CDR3 has 12 residues. Germline loops: CDR1 MNHEY, CDR2 SVGAGI. The CDR3 DNA reads as TGTGCCAGCAGTTACGGGGGGCTTGGCTACACCTTC. As protein: CASSYGGLGYTF.

The CDR3 spells CASEGIYGYTF. The CDR3 DNA sequence: TGTGCCAGCGAGGGGATCTATGGCTACACCTTC. The chain is built from TRBV2 and TRBJ1-2; TRBD1 might be the D (5 bases). Germline CDR1 SNHLY, CDR2 FYNNEI. V was trimmed by 8 bases and J by 4 bases, leaving 8 bases between them. The CDR3 runs 11 residues.

The rearrangement uses TRBV4-2 and TRBJ1-5, with a tentative D call TRBD1 (6 bases). V gave up 1 base and J gave up 3 bases, with 10 bases separating them. Germline CDR1 reads LGHNA; CDR2 reads YNFKEQ. The CDR3 totals 15 residues. CDR3 DNA sequence: TGTGCCAGCAGCCAAGGGCAGGGGTACAATCAGCCCCAGCATTTT. Translation: CASSQGQGYNQPQHF.

The chain couples TRBV2 to TRBJ2-5; D is possibly TRBD1 (6 bases). Trimming stripped 3 bases from V and 4 bases from J, with 18 bases between. Looked up from germline, CDR1 is SNHLY and CDR2 is FYNNEI. The CDR3 length is 16 residues. CDR3 loop: CASSEVTGISGETQYF. DNA of the CDR3: TGTGCCAGCAGTGAGGTCACAGGGATATCGGGAGAGACCCAGTACTTC. Complete variable domain (other parts from reference TRBV2 and TRBJ2-5): EPEVTQTPSHQVTQMGQEVILRCVPISNHLYFYWYRQILGQKVEFLVSFYNNEISEKSEIFDDQFSVERPDGSNFTLKIRSTKLEDSAMYFCASSEVTGISGETQYFGPGTRLLVL.

The chain links TRBV5-6 to TRBJ1-1; the D gene is possibly TRBD1 (6 bases). The CDR3 has 17 amino acids. Trimming shortened V by 6 bases and J by 1 base, and 22 bases separated the two germline ends. Germline lookup yields CDR1 SGHDT and CDR2 YYEEEE. CDR3 sequence: CASTLRGRGRTNTEAFF. DNA of the CDR3: TGTGCCAGCACTTTGCGGGGGCGGGGCAGGACGAACACTGAAGCTTTCTTT.

This clone was detected only once. The DNA for the CDR3 is TGTGCCAGCACCGTCCCCGACAGGAACAATGAAAAACTGTTTTTT. Protein: CASTVPDRNNEKLFF. V and J are TRBV7-9 and TRBJ1-4; perhaps TRBD1 as D (6 bases). The CDR3 spans 15 residues. V lost 7 bases, J lost 5 bases, and 17 bases lay in between. Germline lookup yields CDR1 SEHNR and CDR2 FQNEAQ (reference sequence).

This chain connects TRBV5-8 to TRBJ1-5; TRBD1 might be the D (5 bases). Trimming took 3 bases from V and 0 from J, leaving 10 bases between them. Germline V gene lookup returns CDR1 SGHTS and CDR2 YDEGEE. The length of the CDR3 is 15 residues. CDR3 nucleotide sequence: TGTGCCAGCAGCTCCCGGGACTTTAGCAATCAGCCCCAGCATTTT. It encodes CASSSRDFSNQPQHF.

The chain employs TRBV11-2 and TRBJ1-1; D is possibly TRBD1 (5 bases). V shed 5 bases and J shed 5 bases, with 21 bases lying between them. The germline V gene has CDR1 SGHAT and CDR2 FQNNGV. This CDR3 has 16 residues. The CDR3 nucleotides are TGTGCCAGCAGCCCCGCGACCAGGGAGCTGCGTACTGAAGCTTTCTTT. Its protein is CASSPATRELRTEAFF. Looking up the rest from reference TRBV11-2 and TRBJ1-1 gives the full variable domain: EAGVAQSPRYKIIEKRQSVAFWCNPISGHATLYWYQQILGQGPKLLIQFQNNGVVDDSQLPKDRFSAERLKGVDSTLKIQPAKLEDSAVYLCASSPATRELRTEAFFGQGTRLTVV.

The rearrangement joins TRBV7-9 to TRBJ2-1; D gene ambiguous. Trimming pared 4 bases from V and 5 bases from J, leaving 6 bases between. The CDR3 spans 12 residues. Germline V gives CDR1 SEHNR, CDR2 FQNEAQ (reference sequence). The CDR3 DNA sequence: TGTGCCAGCAGCTACGACGACAATGAGCAGTTCTTC. Its translation is CASSYDDNEQFF.

This chain joins TRBV18 and TRBJ2-7, with 11 bases matching TRBD2. CDR3 size: 16 residues. Germline V CDR1 and CDR2: KGHSH, LQKENI. Trimming at V came to 3 bases and at J to 5 bases, leaving 9 bases not matched to a gene. The CDR3 loop is CASSPYSSGRRDEQYF. The CDR3 region has the DNA TGTGCCAGCTCACCTTACTCTAGCGGGAGGAGGGACGAGCAGTACTTC.

This clone came up once. The rearrangement links TRBV28 to TRBJ1-1, with a weak D call TRBD1 (5 bases). Between the trimmed V and J ends, which lost 6 bases and 11 bases, there was a span of 13 bases. Germline CDR1 reads MDHEN; CDR2 reads SYDVKM. The CDR3 runs to 11 residues. The CDR3 reads CASRDTREAFF. CDR3 DNA sequence: TGTGCCAGCAGGGACACTCGGGAGGCTTTCTTT.

The chain has TRBV5-6 and TRBJ1-4; D possibly corresponds to TRBD1 (5 bases). In germline, CDR1 is SGHDT, CDR2 YYEEEE. This CDR3 spans 16 amino acids. The germline V and J ends were trimmed by 4 bases and 3 bases, with 16 bases remaining between them. The chain's CDR3 is CASSLLGDGANEKLFF. Here the CDR3 DNA reads TGTGCCAGCAGCCTCCTTGGGGACGGGGCTAATGAAAAACTGTTTTTT.

The genes are TRBV27 and TRBJ1-1; a possible D gene is TRBD1 (6 bases). The germline CDR1 and CDR2 sequences are MNHEY and SMNVEV (reference sequence). This CDR3 is built from 15 residues. The germline V and J ends were trimmed by 8 bases and 0 bases, with 16 bases remaining between them. The CDR3 here is CASGRDTWLNTEAFF. Written as DNA, the CDR3 is TGTGCCAGCGGCCGGGACACTTGGCTGAACACTGAAGCTTTCTTT.

The chain recombines TRBV10-1 with TRBJ2-3, with TRBD2 identical over 7 bases. The V gene's germline CDR1 is WNHNN and CDR2 SYGVQD (reference sequence). The CDR3 sequence is 13 residues long. The V segment lost 3 bases and the J segment 3 bases; nucleotides outside the gene matches: 0. In nucleotides, the CDR3 is TGCGCCAGCAGTGAAGCGGGGACAGATACGCAGTATTTT. It specifies CASSEAGTDTQYF.

This chain links TRBV30 with TRBJ1-6, with D possibly being TRBD1 (5 bases). This CDR3 region has 13 residues. V was shortened by 3 bases and J by 6 bases, with 9 bases between the two germline ends. In germline, CDR1 is GTSNPN, CDR2 SVGIG (reference sequence). The CDR3 here is CAWREQANSPLHF. CDR3 bases: TGTGCCTGGAGGGAACAGGCTAATTCACCCCTCCACTTT. The variable domain in full, with the rest retrieved from reference TRBV30 and TRBJ1-6, is SQTIHQWPATLVQPVGSPLSLECTVEGTSNPNLYWYRQAAGRGLQLLFYSVGIGQISSEVPQNLSASRPQDRQFILSSKKLLLSDSGFYLCAWREQANSPLHFGNGTRLTVT.

This chain connects TRBV2 to TRBJ1-1, with D hard to call. The CDR3 extends over 16 amino acids. From germline, CDR1 is SNHLY and CDR2 FYNNEI. V shed 2 bases and J shed 0 bases, with 13 bases lying between them. The CDR3 protein is CASSESLRGMNTEAFF. CDR3 DNA: TGTGCCAGCAGTGAATCTCTGCGGGGTATGAACACTGAAGCTTTCTTT.

The chain employs TRBV27 and TRBJ2-7, with TRBD2 matching over 8 bases. Germline assignment: CDR1 MNHEY and CDR2 SMNVEV (reference sequence). There are 15 residues in the CDR3. V shed 2 bases and J 6 bases; nucleotides not matched to a gene: 9. This CDR3 reads CASSLIAGLVSEQYF. CDR3 DNA: TGTGCCAGCAGTTTAATAGCGGGATTGGTAAGCGAGCAGTACTTC.

The V and J genes are TRBV6-1 and TRBJ2-7; possibly TRBD1 for D (5 bases). Trimming cost V 7 bases and J 7 bases, with 17 bases left between them. The CDR3 length is 13 residues. Germline loops: CDR1 MNHNS, CDR2 SASEGT. The CDR3 nucleotides are TGTGCCAGCATCCAGGGCCAAATCGCGGAGCAGTACTTC. Translating it yields CASIQGQIAEQYF.

The gene calls are TRBV7-8 and TRBJ1-4, with a weak D call TRBD1 (5 bases). Germline V gene data show CDR1 as SGHVS and CDR2 as FQNEAQ. The CDR3 runs 16 residues. Deletions cut 3 bases from V and 6 bases from J, with 17 bases between. CDR3 bases: TGTGCCAGCAGCTTCTCCGGCGTGCGGGGGGATGAAAAACTGTTTTTT. This sequence encodes CASSFSGVRGDEKLFF.

This chain uses TRBV27 with TRBJ2-6, with TRBD1 as a possible D gene (6 bases). The CDR3 consists of 15 residues. V was shortened by 6 bases and J by 0 bases, with 9 bases between the two germline ends. CDR1 is MNHEY, CDR2 SMNVEV, per germline (reference sequence). CDR3 DNA sequence: TGTGCCAGCAGCCGAGGGGGCTCTGGGGCCAACGTCCTGACTTTC. Its protein product is CASSRGGSGANVLTF.

The chain is built from TRBV30 and TRBJ1-5; 9 bases agree with TRBD1. V dropped 2 bases and J dropped 7; count of bases not matched to a gene: 6. Germline V gives CDR1 GTSNPN, CDR2 SVGIG (reference sequence). The length of the CDR3 is 14 residues. The CDR3 DNA follows: TGTGCCTGGAGTCGGACAGGGGTTTGGCAGCCCCAGCATTTT. Its translation: CAWSRTGVWQPQHF.

Only one count was recorded for this clone. This chain links TRBV6-6 with TRBJ1-1; a weak D match, TRBD1 (5 bases). CDR3 length: 13 residues. Between the trimmed V and J ends, which lost 5 bases and 5 bases, there was a span of 12 bases. The germline V gene encodes CDR1 MNHNY and CDR2 SVGAGI (reference sequence). The CDR3 sequence: CASSTGRGTEAFF. For the CDR3, the DNA is TGTGCCAGCAGTACGGGACGGGGAACTGAAGCTTTCTTT.

The chain is built from TRBV7-9 and TRBJ1-1; 8 bases are a match to TRBD1. Germline V gene data show CDR1 as SEHNR and CDR2 as FQNEAQ (reference sequence). The CDR3 has 16 residues. The V segment lost 5 bases and the J segment 5 bases; nucleotides outside the gene matches: 13. The CDR3 reads CASSVTGGIGLTEAFF. DNA for the CDR3: TGTGCCAGCAGCGTCACAGGGGGAATCGGCTTGACTGAAGCTTTCTTT.

This clone is a singleton in its sample. The CDR3 sequence: CASSGGTGSYIQYF. The CDR3 nucleotides read TGTGCCAGCAGCGGGGGGACAGGGTCTTACATTCAGTACTTC. V usage is TRBV5-6 and J usage is TRBJ2-4; 9 bases fit TRBD1. The V gene end was trimmed by 4 bases and the J gene end by 8 bases; junction bases not matched to a gene: 7. The CDR3 is 14 amino acids. Germline V gene sequence: CDR1 SGHDT, CDR2 YYEEEE.

The rearrangement joins TRBV4-2 to TRBJ1-4; D is uncertain. Germline assignment: CDR1 LGHNA and CDR2 YNFKEQ. Between the trimmed V and J ends, which lost 3 bases and 8 bases, there was a span of 13 bases. The CDR3 runs to 14 residues. This CDR3 reads CASSQGTLREKLFF. The CDR3 DNA sequence: TGTGCCAGCAGCCAGGGAACCTTACGGGAAAAACTGTTTTTT.